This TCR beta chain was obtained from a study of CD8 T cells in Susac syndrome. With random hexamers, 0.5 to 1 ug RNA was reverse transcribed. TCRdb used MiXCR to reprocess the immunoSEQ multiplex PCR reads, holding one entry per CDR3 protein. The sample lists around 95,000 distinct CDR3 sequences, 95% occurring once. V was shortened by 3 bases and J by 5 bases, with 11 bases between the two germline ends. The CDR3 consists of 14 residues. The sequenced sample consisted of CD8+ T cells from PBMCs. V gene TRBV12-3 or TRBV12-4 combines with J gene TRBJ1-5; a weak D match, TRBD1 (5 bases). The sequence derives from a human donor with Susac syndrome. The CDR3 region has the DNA TGTGCCAGCAGTTTCGGGGGGATAGATCAGCCCCAGCATTTT. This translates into CASSFGGIDQPQHF.